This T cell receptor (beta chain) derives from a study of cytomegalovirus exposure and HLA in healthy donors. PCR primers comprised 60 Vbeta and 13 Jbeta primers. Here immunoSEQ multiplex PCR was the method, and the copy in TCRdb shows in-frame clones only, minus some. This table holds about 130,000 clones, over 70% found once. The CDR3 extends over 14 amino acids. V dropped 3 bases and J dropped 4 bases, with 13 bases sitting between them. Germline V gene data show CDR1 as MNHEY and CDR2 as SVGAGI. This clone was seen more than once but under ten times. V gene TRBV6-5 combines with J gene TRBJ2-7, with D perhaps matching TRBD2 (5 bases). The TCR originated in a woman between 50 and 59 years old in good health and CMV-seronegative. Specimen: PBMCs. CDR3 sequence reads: CASSYRGEGYEQYF. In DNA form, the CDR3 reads TGTGCCAGCAGTTATCGGGGAGAGGGATACGAGCAGTACTTC.